The present entry profiles one T cell receptor (beta chain) with its context. The target antigen is unknown. 13 Jbeta primers and 60 Vbeta primers were used for the PCR. Under the authors' procedure: Later analysis identified tens of millions of unique TCR beta chains, about 10 million shared. Assay: immunoSEQ multiplex PCR; the TCRdb copy retains only in-frame clones and omits some. That table furnishes V, J and clone size, whereas the DNA furnished D and trimming. The table records 120,000 or so clones, 60% to 85% of them present only once. This entry is derived from a study of cytomegalovirus exposure and HLA in healthy donors. The study's findings and limits: TCR association rates varied by HLA locus in a later analysis, with DRB1 highest and HLA-C lowest. Among TCR beta chains of equal frequency, HLA-associated ones were more clonally expanded in a later analysis.

This CDR3 region has 16 residues. V lost 0 bases and J lost 2, with 13 bases in between. The germline V gene encodes CDR1 LGHNT and CDR2 FRNRAP. Healthy people donating bone marrow made up the donors. The chain couples TRBV12-5 to TRBJ2-5, with D maybe TRBD1 (6 bases). The sample taken for sequencing was PBMCs. This clonotype was sampled from a man in his thirties or forties in good health and CMV-seronegative. The CDR3 DNA is TGTGCTAGTGGTTTGGTGGGGGCAAGGGGGCAAGAGACCCAGTACTTC. Residues: CASGLVGARGQETQYF. Using reference TRBV12-5 and TRBJ2-5 for the parts outside the CDR3, the full variable domain is DARVTQTPRHKVTEMGQEVTMRCQPILGHNTVFWYRQTMMQGLELLAYFRNRAPLDDSGMPKDRFSAEMPDATLATLKIQPSEPRDSAVYFCASGLVGARGQETQYFGPGTRLLVL.